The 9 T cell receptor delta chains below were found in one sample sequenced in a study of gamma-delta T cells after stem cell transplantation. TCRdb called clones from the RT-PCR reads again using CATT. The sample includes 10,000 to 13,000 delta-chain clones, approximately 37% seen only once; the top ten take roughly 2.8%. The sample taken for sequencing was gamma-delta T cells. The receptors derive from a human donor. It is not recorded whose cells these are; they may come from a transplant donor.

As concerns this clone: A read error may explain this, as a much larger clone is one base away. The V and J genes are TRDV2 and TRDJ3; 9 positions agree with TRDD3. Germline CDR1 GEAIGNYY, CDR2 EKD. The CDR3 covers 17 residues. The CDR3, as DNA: TGTGCCTGTGACCTACTGGGGGACTCCTTGGACACCCGACAGATGTTTTTC. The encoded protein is CACDLLGDSLDTRQMFF.

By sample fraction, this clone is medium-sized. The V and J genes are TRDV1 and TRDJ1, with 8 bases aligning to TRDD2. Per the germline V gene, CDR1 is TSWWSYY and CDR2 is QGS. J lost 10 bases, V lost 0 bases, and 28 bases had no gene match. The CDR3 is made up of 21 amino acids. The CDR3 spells CALGELSCFLLLGGPAPGLIF. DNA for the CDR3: TGTGCTCTTGGGGAACTGAGTTGCTTCCTACTATTAGGAGGGCCCGCGCCCGGACTCATCTTT.

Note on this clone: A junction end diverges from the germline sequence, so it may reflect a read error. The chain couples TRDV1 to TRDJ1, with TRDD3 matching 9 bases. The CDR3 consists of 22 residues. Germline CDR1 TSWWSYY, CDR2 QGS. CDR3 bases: TGTGCTATTGGGGAAGGTCTGTACAGTACCCCAACTGGGGGAAAGTACACCGATAAACTCATCTTT. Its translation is CAIGEGLYSTPTGGKYTDKLIF.

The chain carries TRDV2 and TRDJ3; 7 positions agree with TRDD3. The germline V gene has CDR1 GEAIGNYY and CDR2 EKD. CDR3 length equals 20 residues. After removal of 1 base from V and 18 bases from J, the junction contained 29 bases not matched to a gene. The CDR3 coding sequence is TGTGCCTGTGACACAAGGAGTACTGGGGTAGCCTCCTGTGACACCCGCCCGATGTTTTTC. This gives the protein CACDTRSTGVASCDTRPMFF.

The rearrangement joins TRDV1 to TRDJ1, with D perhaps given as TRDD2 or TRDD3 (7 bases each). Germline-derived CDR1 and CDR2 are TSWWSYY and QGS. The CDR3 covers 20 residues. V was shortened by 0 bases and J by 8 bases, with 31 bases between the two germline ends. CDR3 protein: CALGELPRYPISYGGCKLIF. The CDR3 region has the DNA TGTGCTCTTGGGGAACTACCACGGTATCCTATTTCCTACGGGGGATGCAAACTCATCTTT.

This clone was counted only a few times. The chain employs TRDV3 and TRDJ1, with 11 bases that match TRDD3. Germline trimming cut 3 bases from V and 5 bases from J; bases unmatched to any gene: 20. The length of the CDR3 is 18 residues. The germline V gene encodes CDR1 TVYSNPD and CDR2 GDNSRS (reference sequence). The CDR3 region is CALYPLSSTGGYKDKLIF. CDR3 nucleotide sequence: TGTGCCTTATACCCCCTTTCCTCAACTGGGGGATATAAAGATAAACTCATCTTT.

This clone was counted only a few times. The CDR3 loop is CAASECGGFYTDKLIF. CDR3 coding DNA: TGTGCAGCAAGCGAGTGCGGGGGGTTCTACACCGATAAACTCATCTTT. V usage is TRAV29/DV5 and J usage is TRDJ1; possibly TRDD3 for D (5 bases). The CDR3 runs to 16 residues. Trimming cost V 0 bases and J 0 bases, with 15 bases left between them. Germline assignment: CDR1 NSMFDY and CDR2 ISSIKDK.

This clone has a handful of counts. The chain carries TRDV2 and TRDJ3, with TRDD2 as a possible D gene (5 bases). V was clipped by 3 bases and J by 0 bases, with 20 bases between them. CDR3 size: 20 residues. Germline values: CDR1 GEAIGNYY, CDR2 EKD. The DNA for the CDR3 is TGTGCCTGTGACCCTACCGGAGGCGGTCCTAGCTCCTGGGACACCCGACAGATGTTTTTC. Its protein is CACDPTGGGPSSWDTRQMFF.

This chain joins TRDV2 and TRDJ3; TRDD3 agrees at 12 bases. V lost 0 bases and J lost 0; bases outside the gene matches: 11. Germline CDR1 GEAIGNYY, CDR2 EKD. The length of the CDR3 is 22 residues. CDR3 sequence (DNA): TGTGCCTGTGACACCGCCCACTGGGGGATACCATGGGGCTCCTGGGACACCCGACAGATGTTTTTC. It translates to CACDTAHWGIPWGSWDTRQMFF.